This TCR beta chain was captured in a study of graft-versus-host responses after intestinal transplantation. On the study more broadly: Every one of the recipients received anti-thymocyte globulin induction and afterwards took tacrolimus and steroids for roughly three years. Findings of the study overall: GvH clones were found in recipient marrow; some appeared first in ileum or blood.

Assay: immunoSEQ multiplex PCR; the TCRdb copy retains only in-frame clones and omits some. Of approximately 79,000 clones in the sample, approximately 80% were seen once. As for this clone: Its target is not known.

CDR1 is SGHRS, CDR2 YFSETQ, per germline. This CDR3 comprises 14 residues. Losses at the gene ends were 1 base for V and 5 bases for J; bases not matched to a gene: 2. The chain links TRBV5-1 to TRBJ2-2, with 7 positions matching TRBD2. The sequence was obtained from a human donor who received an intestinal transplant. Material: unstimulated CD4+ T cells sorted from spleen or lymph node cells, obtained before intestinal transplant. The CDR3 protein is CASSLTSATGELFF. In DNA, the CDR3 is TGCGCCAGCAGCTTGACTAGCGCGACCGGGGAGCTGTTTTTT.